These 10 T cell receptor beta chains were all obtained from the same sample, sequenced in a study of Graves' ophthalmopathy and Graves' hyperthyroidism. Amplification targeted the TCR beta CDR3 regions, with RNA transcripts as the source material. The authors performed first-round RT-PCR with HTBI primers and then a second-round multiplex PCR. TCRdb reanalysed the multiplex PCR reads using MiXCR and keeps one entry per CDR3 protein. The repertoire includes some 520,000 distinct CDR3 sequences, approximately 14% of them detected once, and around 9.8% sits in the top ten. The specimen was blood. The receptors here all came from a woman aged 25 to 39 with Graves' ophthalmopathy.

This sequence joins TRBV11-2 and TRBJ1-1, with D hard to call. Germline CDR1 is SGHAT and CDR2 is FQNNGV. Trimming pared 2 bases from V and 6 bases from J, leaving 16 bases between. CDR3 length equals 15 residues. This CDR3 is CASSLRLGGRAEAFF. In nucleotides, the CDR3 is TGTGCCAGCAGCTTAAGGCTTGGCGGTAGGGCTGAAGCTTTCTTT.

This clonotype was counted many times. The V gene is TRBV20-1, the J gene TRBJ2-7, with 8 positions matching TRBD2. The CDR3 is made up of 13 amino acids. Germline trimming cut 4 bases from V and 5 bases from J; bases unmatched to any gene: 7. CDR1 and CDR2 (germline): DFQATT, SNEGSKA (reference sequence). The DNA for the CDR3 is TGCAGTGCTATTTCCGGGAGGGGGGACGAGCAGTACTTC. It translates to CSAISGRGDEQYF.

This chain uses TRBV6-2 or TRBV6-3 with TRBJ2-2; D gene unclear. Germline lookup yields CDR1 MNHEY and CDR2 SVGEGT. V was pared by 1 base and J by 4 bases, with 7 bases between. The CDR3 has 14 residues. CDR3 bases: TGTGCCAGCAGTTACTTTCGCGCCACCGGGGAGCTGTTTTTT. Encoded protein: CASSYFRATGELFF.

This clonotype was observed a handful of times. The chain recombines TRBV20-1 with TRBJ2-7; 16 nucleotides agree with TRBD2. This CDR3 is 16 amino acids long. J gave up 4 bases and V 5 bases, and 8 bases lay outside the gene matches. Germline V gene sequence: CDR1 DFQATT, CDR2 SNEGSKA (reference sequence). The CDR3 region is CSAPGLAGGRSYEQYF. The CDR3, as DNA: TGCAGTGCTCCGGGACTAGCGGGAGGGCGATCATACGAGCAGTACTTC.

This clonotype appeared many times. V and J are TRBV19 and TRBJ1-1, with D perhaps matching TRBD1 (5 bases). Germline lookup yields CDR1 LNHDA and CDR2 SQIVND (reference sequence). This CDR3 spans 13 amino acids. The V and J ends lost 4 bases and 4 bases respectively, with 10 bases between them. The CDR3 reads CASSTRDGTEAFF. The DNA of the CDR3 is TGTGCCAGTAGTACCAGGGATGGCACTGAAGCTTTCTTT.

The sample holds many counts of this clonotype. The rearrangement links TRBV2 to TRBJ1-5, with D maybe TRBD1 (5 bases). Trimming pared 2 bases from V and 6 bases from J, leaving 11 bases between. The CDR3 has 14 residues. CDR1 is SNHLY and CDR2 is FYNNEI in the germline V gene. CDR3 DNA: TGTGCCAGCAGTGAAAGGGCAGGGTCTCAGCCCCAGCATTTT. Its protein product is CASSERAGSQPQHF.

Many counts were recorded for this clonotype. The rearrangement uses TRBV11-2 and TRBJ2-7, with D maybe TRBD1 (5 bases). The ends were cut back, 1 base at V and 3 bases at J, with 13 bases in the middle. In germline, CDR1 is SGHAT, CDR2 FQNNGV. The CDR3 is 15 amino acids. Written as DNA, the CDR3 is TGTGCCAGCAGCTTAGGTGCAGGGTGGGTCTACGAGCAGTACTTC. Encoded protein: CASSLGAGWVYEQYF.

This clonotype was observed at least ten times. The chain recombines TRBV7-8 with TRBJ2-7; D gene unclear. Trimming took 3 bases from V and 6 from J, leaving 9 bases between them. The CDR3 is made up of 12 amino acids. The V gene's germline CDR1 is SGHVS and CDR2 FQNEAQ. The chain's CDR3 is CASSFQSLEQYF. The DNA for the CDR3 is TGTGCCAGCAGCTTTCAGAGCCTCGAGCAGTACTTC.

This clonotype was seen at least ten times. CDR3 amino acids: CASHRTRAETQYF. The CDR3 DNA reads as TGTGCCAGCCACCGGACTAGGGCAGAGACCCAGTACTTC. V usage is TRBV6-5 and J usage is TRBJ2-5; 7 bases agree with TRBD2. V dropped 8 bases and J dropped 4; count of bases not matched to a gene: 7. This CDR3 contains 13 residues. Germline loops: CDR1 MNHEY, CDR2 SVGAGI.

Many counts were recorded for this clonotype. V usage is TRBV30 and J usage is TRBJ2-4; D is perhaps TRBD1 (5 bases). CDR1 is GTSNPN, CDR2 SVGIG, per germline (reference sequence). V was cut by 2 bases and J by 0 bases, with 8 bases left in between. This CDR3 spans 14 amino acids. The CDR3 sequence: CAWSRQGAKNIQYF. Written as DNA, the CDR3 is TGTGCCTGGAGTCGCCAGGGAGCCAAAAACATTCAGTACTTC.